This is a list of T cell receptor beta chains from one sample in a study of T cell responses to AZD1222 COVID-19 vaccine. Assay used: immunoSEQ multiplex PCR; TCRdb lists only in-frame clones, some missing. Among some 30,000 clones, roughly 90% were seen once, and the ten largest hold 5.5% to 7.5%. The specimen was peripheral blood, collected on day 0 of AZD1222 vaccination. Receptors originate from an adult in good health. Both conserved end residues are part of each CDR3. The D gene is left open where the match is weak. Some rows have no size entry. The others give once, few or many, or a class for an expanded clone.

CDR3aa: CASSLKQGAETQYF
CDR3nt: TGCGCCAGCAGCTTGAAACAGGGGGCAGAGACCCAGTACTTC
v_gene: TRBV5-1
abundance: once
j_gene: TRBJ2-5
d_gene: TRBD1

CDR3aa: CASSLRTTRWAGELFF
CDR3nt: TGTGCCAGCAGCTTGAGAACGACTAGGTGGGCCGGGGAGCTGTTTTTT
v_gene: TRBV5-4
abundance: -
j_gene: TRBJ2-2
d_gene: -

CDR3aa: CASMVETFSYEQYF
CDR3nt: TGTGCCAGCATGGTGGAGACATTCTCCTACGAGCAGTACTTC
v_gene: TRBV6-5
abundance: -
j_gene: TRBJ2-7
d_gene: -

CDR3aa: CASNLRTGGALSPLHF
CDR3nt: TGTGCCAGTAACCTTAGGACAGGGGGCGCATTATCACCCCTCCACTTT
v_gene: TRBV19
abundance: -
j_gene: TRBJ1-6
d_gene: TRBD1

CDR3aa: CASSFRQGETGELFF
CDR3nt: TGCGCCAGCAGCTTTCGACAGGGAGAGACCGGGGAGCTGTTTTTT
v_gene: TRBV5-1
abundance: once
j_gene: TRBJ2-2
d_gene: TRBD1

CDR3aa: CASRTTSGGGTGELFF
CDR3nt: TGCGCCAGCAGAACAACCTCGGGAGGGGGCACCGGGGAGCTGTTTTTT
v_gene: TRBV10-2
abundance: -
j_gene: TRBJ2-2
d_gene: TRBD2

CDR3aa: CATSETSGKGNEQFF
CDR3nt: TGTGCCACCAGTGAGACTAGCGGGAAAGGCAATGAGCAGTTCTTC
v_gene: TRBV24-1
abundance: -
j_gene: TRBJ2-1
d_gene: TRBD2

CDR3aa: CASARVYMNTEAFF
CDR3nt: TGTGCCAGCGCGAGGGTTTACATGAACACTGAAGCTTTCTTT
v_gene: TRBV28
abundance: -
j_gene: TRBJ1-1
d_gene: -

CDR3aa: CASSFLTAGELFF
CDR3nt: TGTGCCAGCAGTTTCTTGACGGCCGGGGAGCTGTTTTTT
v_gene: TRBV28
abundance: -
j_gene: TRBJ2-2
d_gene: -

CDR3aa: CASSLYLAVSYEQYF
CDR3nt: TGTGCCAGCAGTTTATATCTAGCGGTCTCCTACGAGCAGTACTTC
v_gene: TRBV28
abundance: -
j_gene: TRBJ2-7
d_gene: TRBD2

CDR3aa: CASSEGGMNEKLFF
CDR3nt: TGTGCCAGCAGTGAAGGGGGGATGAATGAAAAACTGTTTTTT
v_gene: TRBV2
abundance: -
j_gene: TRBJ1-4
d_gene: -

CDR3aa: CASSQGGIYGYTF
CDR3nt: TGTGCCAGCAGCCAGGGAGGGATCTATGGCTACACCTTC
v_gene: TRBV28
abundance: -
j_gene: TRBJ1-2
d_gene: -

CDR3aa: CAWAGTRGYEQYF
CDR3nt: TGTGCCTGGGCGGGGACCCGGGGCTACGAGCAGTACTTC
v_gene: TRBV30
abundance: once
j_gene: TRBJ2-7
d_gene: -

CDR3aa: CASSSQTGKRDEKLFF
CDR3nt: TGTGCCAGCAGCTCTCAGACAGGGAAGCGGGATGAAAAACTGTTTTTT
v_gene: TRBV7-8
abundance: -
j_gene: TRBJ1-4
d_gene: TRBD1

CDR3aa: CASSLEVAGGSKQFF
CDR3nt: TGCGCCAGCAGCTTGGAGGTAGCGGGGGGTAGTAAGCAGTTCTTC
v_gene: TRBV5-1
abundance: -
j_gene: TRBJ2-1
d_gene: TRBD2

CDR3aa: CASSSLTGQNTEAFF
CDR3nt: TGTGCCAGCAGCTCACTGACAGGGCAGAACACTGAAGCTTTCTTT
v_gene: TRBV5-4
abundance: -
j_gene: TRBJ1-1
d_gene: TRBD1

CDR3aa: CASSLGQGTIETQYF
CDR3nt: TGTGCCAGCAGCTTAGGACAGGGGACGATAGAGACCCAGTACTTC
v_gene: TRBV7-9
abundance: -
j_gene: TRBJ2-5
d_gene: TRBD1

CDR3aa: CAISEIQTSSEKLFF
CDR3nt: TGTGCCATCAGTGAAATACAGACGAGCAGTGAAAAACTGTTTTTT
v_gene: TRBV10-3
abundance: -
j_gene: TRBJ1-4
d_gene: -

CDR3aa: CASSLQGAGEKLFF
CDR3nt: TGTGCCAGCAGCTTACAGGGGGCGGGTGAAAAACTGTTTTTT
v_gene: TRBV5-4
abundance: few
j_gene: TRBJ1-4
d_gene: TRBD1

CDR3aa: CASSQDTQPQHF
CDR3nt: TGTGCCAGCAGCCAGGACACGCAGCCCCAGCATTTT
v_gene: TRBV12-3/TRBV12-4
abundance: -
j_gene: TRBJ1-5
d_gene: -

CDR3aa: CASSPTGTRYEQYF
CDR3nt: TGTGCCAGCAGCCCGACAGGGACGAGATACGAGCAGTACTTC
v_gene: TRBV9
abundance: once
j_gene: TRBJ2-7
d_gene: TRBD1

CDR3aa: CASSYSSTLTYEQYF
CDR3nt: TGTGCCAGCAGTTACTCGAGCACCTTAACCTACGAGCAGTACTTC
v_gene: TRBV6-5
abundance: -
j_gene: TRBJ2-7
d_gene: -

CDR3aa: CASSIGNSATDTQYF
CDR3nt: TGTGCCAGTAGTATAGGAAATAGCGCGACAGATACGCAGTATTTT
v_gene: TRBV19
abundance: -
j_gene: TRBJ2-3
d_gene: -

CDR3aa: CASSTPPAGRSKTEQYF
CDR3nt: TGTGCCAGTAGTACACCACCGGCAGGGCGAAGCAAAACCGAGCAGTACTTC
v_gene: TRBV19
abundance: -
j_gene: TRBJ2-7
d_gene: -

CDR3aa: CASSSRRDLYNEQFF
CDR3nt: TGCGCCAGCAGCTCCCGCAGGGATCTGTACAATGAGCAGTTCTTC
v_gene: TRBV5-1
abundance: -
j_gene: TRBJ2-1
d_gene: -

CDR3aa: CAWKGEDGYTF
CDR3nt: TGTGCCTGGAAGGGGGAAGATGGCTACACCTTC
v_gene: TRBV30
abundance: -
j_gene: TRBJ1-2
d_gene: -

CDR3aa: CASSFQASRETQYF
CDR3nt: TGTGCCAGCAGTTTCCAGGCCTCCAGGGAGACCCAGTACTTC
v_gene: TRBV28
abundance: -
j_gene: TRBJ2-5
d_gene: -

CDR3aa: CASSQDQYRPGNEQFF
CDR3nt: TGTGCCAGCAGCCAAGATCAATACAGGCCCGGCAATGAGCAGTTCTTC
v_gene: TRBV3-1/TRBV3-2
abundance: -
j_gene: TRBJ2-1
d_gene: -

CDR3aa: CASSRPQGSWYEQYF
CDR3nt: TGTGCCAGCAGTCGCCCACAGGGGAGTTGGTACGAGCAGTACTTC
v_gene: TRBV3-1/TRBV3-2
abundance: -
j_gene: TRBJ2-7
d_gene: TRBD1

CDR3aa: CASSSPGHLNPLNTEAFF
CDR3nt: TGTGCCAGCAGCTCCCCCGGACACTTAAACCCCTTGAACACTGAAGCTTTCTTT
v_gene: TRBV7-8
abundance: few
j_gene: TRBJ1-1
d_gene: -

CDR3aa: CASSYSGTGGLGYTF
CDR3nt: TGTGCCAGCAGCTACTCCGGGACAGGGGGTTTGGGCTACACCTTC
v_gene: TRBV7-8
abundance: -
j_gene: TRBJ1-2
d_gene: TRBD1

CDR3aa: CASSLTGWQSYNEQFF
CDR3nt: TGTGCCAGCAGCTTAACGGGTTGGCAGTCCTACAATGAGCAGTTCTTC
v_gene: TRBV7-3
abundance: once
j_gene: TRBJ2-1
d_gene: -

CDR3aa: CASSPWDSDSPLHF
CDR3nt: TGTGCCAGCAGCCCCTGGGATTCGGATTCACCCCTCCACTTT
v_gene: TRBV3-1/TRBV3-2
abundance: -
j_gene: TRBJ1-6
d_gene: -

CDR3aa: CASSLRAGGDTEAFF
CDR3nt: TGTGCCAGCAGCCTCCGAGCGGGGGGGGACACTGAAGCTTTCTTT
v_gene: TRBV3-1/TRBV3-2
abundance: -
j_gene: TRBJ1-1
d_gene: -

CDR3aa: CASAETGNYGYTF
CDR3nt: TGTGCCAGCGCAGAAACAGGGAACTATGGCTACACCTTC
v_gene: TRBV7-8
abundance: once
j_gene: TRBJ1-2
d_gene: -

CDR3aa: CASSLGLPTDTQYF
CDR3nt: TGTGCCAGCAGCCTCGGACTACCCACAGATACGCAGTATTTT
v_gene: TRBV5-4
abundance: -
j_gene: TRBJ2-3
d_gene: -

CDR3aa: CASSSTRGSGRAVDTQYF
CDR3nt: TGTGCCAGTAGTTCCACCCGGGGGAGCGGGAGGGCCGTAGATACGCAGTATTTT
v_gene: TRBV19
abundance: -
j_gene: TRBJ2-3
d_gene: TRBD2

CDR3aa: CASRPRSGGFYEQYF
CDR3nt: TGTGCCAGCCGCCCCCGCAGCGGTGGCTTTTACGAGCAGTACTTC
v_gene: TRBV27
abundance: -
j_gene: TRBJ2-7
d_gene: -

CDR3aa: CASSQASETQYF
CDR3nt: TGTGCCAGCAGCCAAGCGTCCGAGACCCAGTACTTC
v_gene: TRBV4-2
abundance: few
j_gene: TRBJ2-5
d_gene: -

CDR3aa: CASSSLVLADNEQYF
CDR3nt: TGTGCCAGCAGCTCCTTGGTTCTAGCAGACAACGAGCAGTACTTC
v_gene: TRBV5-6
abundance: -
j_gene: TRBJ2-7
d_gene: -

CDR3aa: CASSLGQGAQYF
CDR3nt: TGTGCCAGCAGCTTAGGTCAAGGGGCGCAGTACTTC
v_gene: TRBV11-2
abundance: few
j_gene: TRBJ2-7
d_gene: -

CDR3aa: CASSKPGQGASGQPQHF
CDR3nt: TGTGCCAGCAGTAAACCGGGACAGGGGGCTTCGGGTCAGCCCCAGCATTTT
v_gene: TRBV28
abundance: -
j_gene: TRBJ1-5
d_gene: TRBD1

CDR3aa: CASSFSSGGSGELFF
CDR3nt: TGTGCCAGCAGCTTTTCTAGCGGGGGGTCCGGGGAGCTGTTTTTT
v_gene: TRBV11-3
abundance: -
j_gene: TRBJ2-2
d_gene: TRBD2

CDR3aa: CASSSGNTEAFF
CDR3nt: TGTGCCAGCAGTTCTGGGAACACTGAAGCTTTCTTT
v_gene: TRBV27
abundance: few
j_gene: TRBJ1-1
d_gene: -

CDR3aa: CATSAAGPSGTYEQYF
CDR3nt: TGTGCCACCAGTGCCGCGGGGCCTAGCGGGACCTACGAGCAGTACTTC
v_gene: TRBV24-1
abundance: once
j_gene: TRBJ2-7
d_gene: TRBD2

CDR3aa: CASSDQGAVYGYTF
CDR3nt: TGTGCCAGCAGCGACCAGGGGGCAGTCTATGGCTACACCTTC
v_gene: TRBV16
abundance: -
j_gene: TRBJ1-2
d_gene: TRBD1

CDR3aa: CASSFRDRGDYGYTF
CDR3nt: TGTGCCAGCAGCTTCCGGGACAGGGGGGACTATGGCTACACCTTC
v_gene: TRBV5-8
abundance: few
j_gene: TRBJ1-2
d_gene: TRBD1

CDR3aa: CASSRSHRGISEAFF
CDR3nt: TGTGCCAGTAGTCGTTCCCACAGGGGAATCTCTGAAGCTTTCTTT
v_gene: TRBV19
abundance: once
j_gene: TRBJ1-1
d_gene: TRBD1

CDR3aa: CASSFPDGGYTF
CDR3nt: TGTGCCAGCAGCTTCCCTGATGGGGGCTACACCTTC
v_gene: TRBV7-2
abundance: once
j_gene: TRBJ1-2
d_gene: -

CDR3aa: CAWSVSSIEKLFF
CDR3nt: TGTGCCTGGAGTGTATCCAGTATTGAAAAACTGTTTTTT
v_gene: TRBV30
abundance: -
j_gene: TRBJ1-4
d_gene: -

CDR3aa: CASSQEGTGGPTPTEQYF
CDR3nt: TGTGCCAGCAGCCAAGAAGGGACAGGGGGCCCCACGCCAACCGAGCAGTACTTC
v_gene: TRBV3-1/TRBV3-2
abundance: -
j_gene: TRBJ2-7
d_gene: TRBD1

CDR3aa: CASSQNPGLAASTDTQYF
CDR3nt: TGTGCCAGCAGCCAAAACCCCGGACTAGCGGCTAGCACAGATACGCAGTATTTT
v_gene: TRBV14
abundance: few
j_gene: TRBJ2-3
d_gene: TRBD2

CDR3aa: CASSTEIYGYTF
CDR3nt: TGCGCCAGCAGCACAGAGATCTATGGCTACACCTTC
v_gene: TRBV10-2
abundance: few
j_gene: TRBJ1-2
d_gene: -

CDR3aa: CASSPRDGNYGYTF
CDR3nt: TGTGCCAGCAGTCCCCGGGACGGGAACTATGGCTACACCTTC
v_gene: TRBV6-5
abundance: -
j_gene: TRBJ1-2
d_gene: -

CDR3aa: CASSMGLAEGADTQYF
CDR3nt: TGTGCCAGTAGTATGGGGCTAGCGGAGGGGGCAGATACGCAGTATTTT
v_gene: TRBV19
abundance: -
j_gene: TRBJ2-3
d_gene: -

CDR3aa: CASSWTGNYGYTF
CDR3nt: TGTGCCAGCAGTTGGACAGGGAACTATGGCTACACCTTC
v_gene: TRBV12-3/TRBV12-4
abundance: -
j_gene: TRBJ1-2
d_gene: TRBD1